This section outlines one T cell receptor beta chain sequence together with its context. The sample comes from a study of T-cell memory formation after mild COVID-19. TCRdb recomputed calls from the 5' RACE reads with MiXCR, one row per CDR3 protein. The table shows a few hundred thousand distinct CDR3 sequences, with less than 25% occurring only once. Trimming took off 1 base at V and 8 bases at J, with 12 bases between the two ends. Germline CDR1 reads MNHEY; CDR2 reads SMNVEV (reference sequence). CDR3 length: 14 amino acids. The V and J genes are TRBV27 and TRBJ2-1, with D maybe TRBD1 (6 bases). This TCR came from an adult woman who had mild COVID-19 (a few samples of this study predate the infection). Cell type and time point are not known. Source material: PBMCs or a T cell subset sorted from them (not recorded which). Here the CDR3 reads CASSLYRATDEQFF. The CDR3 DNA reads TGTGCCAGCAGTTTATACAGGGCTACTGATGAGCAGTTCTTC.